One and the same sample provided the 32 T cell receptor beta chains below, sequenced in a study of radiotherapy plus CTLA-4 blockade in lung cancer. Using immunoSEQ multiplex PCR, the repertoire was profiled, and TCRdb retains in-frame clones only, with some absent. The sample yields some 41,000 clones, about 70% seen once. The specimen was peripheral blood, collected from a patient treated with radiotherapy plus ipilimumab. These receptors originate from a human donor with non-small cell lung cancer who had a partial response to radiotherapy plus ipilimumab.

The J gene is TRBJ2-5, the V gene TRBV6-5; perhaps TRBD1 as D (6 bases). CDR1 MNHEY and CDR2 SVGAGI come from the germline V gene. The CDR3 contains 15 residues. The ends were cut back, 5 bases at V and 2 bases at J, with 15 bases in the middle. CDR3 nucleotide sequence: TGTGCCAGCAGTAAGATCCGGGACACTCAAGAGACCCAGTACTTC. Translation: CASSKIRDTQETQYF.

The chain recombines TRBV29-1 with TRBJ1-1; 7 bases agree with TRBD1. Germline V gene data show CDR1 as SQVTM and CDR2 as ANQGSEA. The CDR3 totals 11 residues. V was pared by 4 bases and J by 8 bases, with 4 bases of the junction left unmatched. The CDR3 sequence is CSVGGQAEAFF. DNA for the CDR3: TGCAGCGTTGGAGGACAGGCCGAAGCTTTCTTT.

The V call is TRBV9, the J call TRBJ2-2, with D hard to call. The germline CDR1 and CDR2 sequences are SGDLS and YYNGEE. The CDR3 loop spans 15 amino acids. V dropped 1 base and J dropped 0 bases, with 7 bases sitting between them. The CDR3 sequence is CASSVNSPNTGELFF. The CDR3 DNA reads TGTGCCAGCAGCGTAAACTCACCGAACACCGGGGAGCTGTTTTTT.

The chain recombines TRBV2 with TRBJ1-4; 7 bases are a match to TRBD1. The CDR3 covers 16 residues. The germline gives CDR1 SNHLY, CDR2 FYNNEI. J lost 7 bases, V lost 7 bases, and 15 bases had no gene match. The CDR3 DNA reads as TGTGCCAGCACAAGAAACAGGGGCGTGGGGGGTGAAAAACTGTTTTTT. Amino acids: CASTRNRGVGGEKLFF.

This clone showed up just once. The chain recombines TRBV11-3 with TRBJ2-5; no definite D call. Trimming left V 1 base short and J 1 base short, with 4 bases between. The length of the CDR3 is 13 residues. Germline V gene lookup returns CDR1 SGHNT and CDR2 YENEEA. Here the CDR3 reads CASSLGLQETQYF. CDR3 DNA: TGTGCCAGCAGCTTAGGACTCCAAGAGACCCAGTACTTC.

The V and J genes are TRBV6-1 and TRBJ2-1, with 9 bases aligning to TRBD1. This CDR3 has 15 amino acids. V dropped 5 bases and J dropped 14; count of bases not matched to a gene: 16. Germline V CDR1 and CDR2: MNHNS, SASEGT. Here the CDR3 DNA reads TGTGCCAGCAGTCAGACCATGGGGGGACAGGGCAAGAAGTTCTTC. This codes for CASSQTMGGQGKKFF.

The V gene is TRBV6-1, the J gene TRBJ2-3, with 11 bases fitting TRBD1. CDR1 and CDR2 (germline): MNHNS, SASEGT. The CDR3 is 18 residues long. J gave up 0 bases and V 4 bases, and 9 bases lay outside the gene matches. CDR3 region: CASSARGDRGFSTDTQYF. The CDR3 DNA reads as TGTGCCAGCAGTGCCCGGGGGGACAGGGGGTTTAGCACAGATACGCAGTATTTT.

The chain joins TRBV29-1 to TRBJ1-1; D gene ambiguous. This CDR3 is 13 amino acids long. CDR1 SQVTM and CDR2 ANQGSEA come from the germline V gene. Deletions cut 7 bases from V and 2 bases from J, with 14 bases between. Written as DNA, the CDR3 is TGCAGCGGCAGAGGGCAGATAAACACTGAAGCTTTCTTT. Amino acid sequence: CSGRGQINTEAFF.

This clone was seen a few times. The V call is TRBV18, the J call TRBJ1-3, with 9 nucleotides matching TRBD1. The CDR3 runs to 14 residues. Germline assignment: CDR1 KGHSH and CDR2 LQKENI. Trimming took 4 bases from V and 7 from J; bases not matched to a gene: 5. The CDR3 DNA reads TGTGCCAGCTCACTGGGACAGGGCTTGAACACCATATATTTT. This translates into CASSLGQGLNTIYF.

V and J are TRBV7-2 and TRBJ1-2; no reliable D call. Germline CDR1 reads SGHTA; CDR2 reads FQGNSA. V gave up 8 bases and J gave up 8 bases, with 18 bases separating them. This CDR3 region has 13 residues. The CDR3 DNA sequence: TGTGCCAGCCACTATCGCGGGATTGGAGGCTACACCTTC. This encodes CASHYRGIGGYTF.

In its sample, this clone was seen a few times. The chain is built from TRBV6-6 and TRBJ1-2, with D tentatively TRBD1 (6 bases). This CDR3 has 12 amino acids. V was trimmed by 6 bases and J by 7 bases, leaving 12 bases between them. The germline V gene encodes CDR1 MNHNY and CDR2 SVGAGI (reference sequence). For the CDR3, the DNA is TGTGCCAGCAGCCACTCAGGGGCTGGCTACACCTTC. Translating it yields CASSHSGAGYTF.

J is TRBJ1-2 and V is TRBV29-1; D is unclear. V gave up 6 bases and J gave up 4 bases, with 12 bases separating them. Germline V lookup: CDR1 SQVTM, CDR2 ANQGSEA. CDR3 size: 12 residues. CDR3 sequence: CSVLLHSYGYTF. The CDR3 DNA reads TGCAGCGTCCTCCTACACAGCTATGGCTACACCTTC. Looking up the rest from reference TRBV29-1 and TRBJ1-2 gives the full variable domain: SAVISQKPSRDICQRGTSLTIQCQVDSQVTMMFWYRQQPGQSLTLIATANQGSEATYESGFVIDKFPISRPNLTFSTLTVSNMSPEDSSIYLCSVLLHSYGYTFGSGTRLTVV.

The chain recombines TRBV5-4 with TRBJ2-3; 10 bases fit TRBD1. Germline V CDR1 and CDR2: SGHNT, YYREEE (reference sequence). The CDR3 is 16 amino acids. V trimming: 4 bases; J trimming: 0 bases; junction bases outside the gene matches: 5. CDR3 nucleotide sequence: TGTGCCAGCAGCCTCAGGACAGGGGGTAGCACAGATACGCAGTATTTT. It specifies CASSLRTGGSTDTQYF. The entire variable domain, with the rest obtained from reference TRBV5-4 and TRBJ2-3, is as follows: ETGVTQSPTHLIKTRGQQVTLRCSSQSGHNTVSWYQQALGQGPQFIFQYYREEENGRGNFPPRFSGLQFPNYSSELNVNALELDDSALYLCASSLRTGGSTDTQYFGPGTRLTVL.

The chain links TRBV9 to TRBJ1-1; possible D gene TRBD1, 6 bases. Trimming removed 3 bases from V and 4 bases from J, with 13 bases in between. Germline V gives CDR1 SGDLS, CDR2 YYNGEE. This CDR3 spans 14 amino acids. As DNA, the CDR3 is TGTGCCAGCAGCGCCGGGGGGGGGCTCACTGAAGCTTTCTTT. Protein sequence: CASSAGGGLTEAFF.

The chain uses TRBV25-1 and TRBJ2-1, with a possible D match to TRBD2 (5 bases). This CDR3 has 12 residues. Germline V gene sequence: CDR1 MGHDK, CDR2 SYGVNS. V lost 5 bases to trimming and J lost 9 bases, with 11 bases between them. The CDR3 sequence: CASSIVRGEQFF. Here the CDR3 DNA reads TGTGCCAGCAGTATTGTACGGGGTGAGCAGTTCTTC. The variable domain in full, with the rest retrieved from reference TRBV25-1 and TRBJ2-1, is EADIYQTPRYLVIGTGKKITLECSQTMGHDKMYWYQQDPGMELHLIHYSYGVNSTEKGDLSSESTVSRIRTEHFPLTLESARPSHTSQYLCASSIVRGEQFFGPGTRLTVL.

The CDR3 nucleotides read TGTGCCATCAGTGAGTCGGGAGCGGGGGGGCCGTATGAGCAGTTCTTC. This codes for CAISESGAGGPYEQFF. V usage is TRBV10-3 and J usage is TRBJ2-1; 10 nucleotides agree with TRBD2. This CDR3 region has 16 residues. V shed 0 bases, J shed 8 bases, and the junction held 7 bases outside the gene matches. CDR1 is ENHRY and CDR2 is SYGVKD in the germline V gene.

CDR3 amino acids: CASSLVGASGGPENEQFF. The DNA for the CDR3 is TGTGCCAGCAGCTTAGTAGGGGCTAGCGGGGGGCCTGAGAATGAGCAGTTCTTC. The rearrangement uses TRBV11-3 and TRBJ2-1; TRBD2 matches at 11 bases. The germline V gene has CDR1 SGHNT and CDR2 YENEEA. This CDR3 has 18 residues. Trimming at V came to 1 base and at J to 7 bases, leaving 12 bases not matched to a gene. Filled out from reference TRBV11-3 and TRBJ2-1, the complete variable domain reads EAGVVQSPRYKIIEKKQPVAFWCNPISGHNTLYWYLQNLGQGPELLIRYENEEAVDDSQLPKDRFSAERLKGVDSTLKIQPAELGDSAVYLCASSLVGASGGPENEQFFGPGTRLTVL.

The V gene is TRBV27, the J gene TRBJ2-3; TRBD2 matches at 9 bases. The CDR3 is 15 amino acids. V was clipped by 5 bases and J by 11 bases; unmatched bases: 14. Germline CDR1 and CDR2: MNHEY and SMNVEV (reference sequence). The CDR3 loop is CASSPTGGGGAGQYF. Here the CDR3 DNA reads TGTGCCAGCAGTCCCACCGGGGGCGGGGGGGCTGGGCAGTATTTT.

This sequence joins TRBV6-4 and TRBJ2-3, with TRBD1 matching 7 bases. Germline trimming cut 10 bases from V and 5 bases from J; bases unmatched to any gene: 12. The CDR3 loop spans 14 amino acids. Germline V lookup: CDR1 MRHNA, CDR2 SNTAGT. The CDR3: CAKPRQGSGDTQYF. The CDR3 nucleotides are TGTGCCAAGCCGAGACAGGGCAGTGGAGATACGCAGTATTTT.

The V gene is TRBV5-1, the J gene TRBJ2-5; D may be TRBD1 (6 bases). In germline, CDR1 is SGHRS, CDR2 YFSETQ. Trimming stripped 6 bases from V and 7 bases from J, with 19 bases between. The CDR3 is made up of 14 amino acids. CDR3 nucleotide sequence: TGCGCCAGCAACACCGCACAGGGTGTGGGGACCCAGTACTTC. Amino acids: CASNTAQGVGTQYF.

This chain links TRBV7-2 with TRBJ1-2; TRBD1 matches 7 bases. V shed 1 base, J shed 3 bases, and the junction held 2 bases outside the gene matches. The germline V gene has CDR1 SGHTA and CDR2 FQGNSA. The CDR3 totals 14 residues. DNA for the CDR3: TGTGCCAGCAGCTTAGGGGGACAGTACTATGGCTACACCTTC. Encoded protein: CASSLGGQYYGYTF.

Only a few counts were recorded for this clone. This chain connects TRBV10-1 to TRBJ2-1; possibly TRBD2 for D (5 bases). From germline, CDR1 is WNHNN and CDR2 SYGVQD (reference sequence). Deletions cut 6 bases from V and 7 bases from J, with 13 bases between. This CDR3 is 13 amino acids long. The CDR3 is CASSGIGRNEQFF. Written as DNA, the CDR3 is TGCGCCAGCAGCGGGATAGGCCGTAATGAGCAGTTCTTC.

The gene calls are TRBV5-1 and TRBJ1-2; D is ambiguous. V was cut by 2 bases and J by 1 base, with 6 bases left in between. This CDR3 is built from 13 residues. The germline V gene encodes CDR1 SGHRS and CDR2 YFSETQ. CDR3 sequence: CASSFGSNYGYTF. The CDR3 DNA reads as TGCGCCAGCAGCTTCGGGAGTAACTATGGCTACACCTTC. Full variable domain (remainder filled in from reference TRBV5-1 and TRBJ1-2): KAGVTQTPRYLIKTRGQQVTLSCSPISGHRSVSWYQQTPGQGLQFLFEYFSETQRNKGNFPGRFSGRQFSNSRSEMNVSTLELGDSALYLCASSFGSNYGYTFGSGTRLTVV.

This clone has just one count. The DNA of the CDR3 is TGCGCCAGCAGCAGCTGGACAGACAACACTGAAGCTTTCTTT. Protein: CASSSWTDNTEAFF. V is TRBV5-1 and J is TRBJ1-1, with TRBD1 as a possible D gene (6 bases). The CDR3 totals 14 residues. CDR1 is SGHRS, CDR2 YFSETQ, per germline. V was cut by 4 bases and J by 2 bases, with 12 bases left in between. The full variable domain, its missing parts supplied by reference TRBV5-1 and TRBJ1-1, is KAGVTQTPRYLIKTRGQQVTLSCSPISGHRSVSWYQQTPGQGLQFLFEYFSETQRNKGNFPGRFSGRQFSNSRSEMNVSTLELGDSALYLCASSSWTDNTEAFFGQGTRLTVV.

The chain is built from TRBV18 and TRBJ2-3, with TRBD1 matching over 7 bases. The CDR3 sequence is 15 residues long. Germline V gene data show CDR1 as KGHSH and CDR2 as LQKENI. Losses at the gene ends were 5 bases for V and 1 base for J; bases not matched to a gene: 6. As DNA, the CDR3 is TGTGCCAGCTCATATCTACAGGGGCGCACAGATACGCAGTATTTT. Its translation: CASSYLQGRTDTQYF.

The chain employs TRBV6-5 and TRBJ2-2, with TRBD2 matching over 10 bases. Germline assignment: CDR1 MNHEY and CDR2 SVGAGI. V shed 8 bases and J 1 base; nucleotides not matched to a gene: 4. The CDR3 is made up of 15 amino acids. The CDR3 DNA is TGTGCCAGCTCAGCGGGAGGGTTGAACACCGGGGAGCTGTTTTTT. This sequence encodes CASSAGGLNTGELFF.

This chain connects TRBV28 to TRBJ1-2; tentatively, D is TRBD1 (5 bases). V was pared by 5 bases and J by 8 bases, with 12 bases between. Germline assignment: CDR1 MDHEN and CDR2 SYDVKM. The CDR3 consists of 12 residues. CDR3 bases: TGTGCCAGCAGTCCCCTAGGGGTGGGCTACACCTTC. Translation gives CASSPLGVGYTF.

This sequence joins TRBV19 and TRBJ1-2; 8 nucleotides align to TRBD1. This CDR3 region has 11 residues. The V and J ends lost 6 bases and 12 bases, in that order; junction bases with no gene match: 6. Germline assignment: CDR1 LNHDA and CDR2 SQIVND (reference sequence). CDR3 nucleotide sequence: TGTGCCAGTAGGTTAGGACAGGGACACACCTTC. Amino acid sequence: CASRLGQGHTF.

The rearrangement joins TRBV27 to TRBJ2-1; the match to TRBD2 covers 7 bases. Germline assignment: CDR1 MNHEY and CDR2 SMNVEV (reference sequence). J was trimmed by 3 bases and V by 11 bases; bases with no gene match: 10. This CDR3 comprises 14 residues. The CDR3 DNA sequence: TGTGCCCGCCAGGTTCGGGAGGACTACAATGAGCAGTTCTTC. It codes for CARQVREDYNEQFF.

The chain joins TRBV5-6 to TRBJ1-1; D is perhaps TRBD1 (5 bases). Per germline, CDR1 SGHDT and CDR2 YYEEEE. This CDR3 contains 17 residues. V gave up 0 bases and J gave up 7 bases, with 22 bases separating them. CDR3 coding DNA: TGTGCCAGCAGCTTGGAGGAGGGGTTTAGGGGATACAGTGAAGCTTTCTTT. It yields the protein CASSLEEGFRGYSEAFF.

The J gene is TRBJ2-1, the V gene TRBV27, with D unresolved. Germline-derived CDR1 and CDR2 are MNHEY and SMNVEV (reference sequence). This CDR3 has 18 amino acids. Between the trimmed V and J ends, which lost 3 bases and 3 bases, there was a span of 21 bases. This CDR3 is CASSFLGSPGFFYNEQFF. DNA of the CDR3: TGTGCCAGCAGTTTCCTCGGGTCTCCTGGGTTTTTCTACAATGAGCAGTTCTTC.

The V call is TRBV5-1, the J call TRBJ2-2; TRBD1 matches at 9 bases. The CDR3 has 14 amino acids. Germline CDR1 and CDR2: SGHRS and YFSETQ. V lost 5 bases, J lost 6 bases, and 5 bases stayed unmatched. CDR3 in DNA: TGCGCCAGCAGAGTGGACAGGGGTCCCGGGGAGCTGTTTTTT. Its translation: CASRVDRGPGELFF.